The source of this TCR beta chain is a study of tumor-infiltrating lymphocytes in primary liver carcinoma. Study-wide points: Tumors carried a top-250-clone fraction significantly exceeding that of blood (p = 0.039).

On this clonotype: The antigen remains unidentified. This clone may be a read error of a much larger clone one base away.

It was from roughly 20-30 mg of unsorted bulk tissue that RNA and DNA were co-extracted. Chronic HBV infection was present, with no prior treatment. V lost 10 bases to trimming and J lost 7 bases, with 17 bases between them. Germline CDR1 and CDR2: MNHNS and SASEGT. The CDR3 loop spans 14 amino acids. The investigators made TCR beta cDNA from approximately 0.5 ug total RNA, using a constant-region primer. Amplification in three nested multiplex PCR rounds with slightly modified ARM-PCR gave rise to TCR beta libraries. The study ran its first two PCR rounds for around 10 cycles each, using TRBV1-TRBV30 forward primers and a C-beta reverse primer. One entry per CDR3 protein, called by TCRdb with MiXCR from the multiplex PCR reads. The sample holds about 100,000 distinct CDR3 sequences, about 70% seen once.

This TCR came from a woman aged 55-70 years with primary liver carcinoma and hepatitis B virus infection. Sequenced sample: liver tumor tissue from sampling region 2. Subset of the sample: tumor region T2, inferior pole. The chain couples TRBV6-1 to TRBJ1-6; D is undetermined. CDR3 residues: CATGDRTRNSPLHF. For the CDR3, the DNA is TGTGCCACAGGAGACCGGACCCGGAATTCACCCCTCCACTTT.